This section outlines one TCR beta chain sequence together with its context. Its antigen is still unknown. Sequencing used immunoSEQ multiplex PCR; TCRdb keeps in-frame clones, though not all of them. Of a few hundred thousand clones listed, 75% to 90% are singletons. The record originates from a study of cytomegalovirus exposure and HLA in healthy donors. General study points: Some TCR beta chains (roughly 160 of them) were listed as cytomegalovirus-associated. A few CMV-associated chains proved CMV antigen-specific in vitro.

Germline assignment: CDR1 SGHRS and CDR2 YFSETQ. Trimming removed 0 bases from V and 4 bases from J, with 10 bases in between. The CDR3 covers 14 residues. The origin of this receptor is a woman younger than 35 in good health and CMV-seronegative. The V and J genes are TRBV5-1 and TRBJ1-2, with D tentatively TRBD1 (6 bases). The sample was PBMCs. The CDR3, as DNA: TGCGCCAGCAGCTTGGAACAGGGATTCTATGGCTACACCTTC. Its protein product is CASSLEQGFYGYTF.